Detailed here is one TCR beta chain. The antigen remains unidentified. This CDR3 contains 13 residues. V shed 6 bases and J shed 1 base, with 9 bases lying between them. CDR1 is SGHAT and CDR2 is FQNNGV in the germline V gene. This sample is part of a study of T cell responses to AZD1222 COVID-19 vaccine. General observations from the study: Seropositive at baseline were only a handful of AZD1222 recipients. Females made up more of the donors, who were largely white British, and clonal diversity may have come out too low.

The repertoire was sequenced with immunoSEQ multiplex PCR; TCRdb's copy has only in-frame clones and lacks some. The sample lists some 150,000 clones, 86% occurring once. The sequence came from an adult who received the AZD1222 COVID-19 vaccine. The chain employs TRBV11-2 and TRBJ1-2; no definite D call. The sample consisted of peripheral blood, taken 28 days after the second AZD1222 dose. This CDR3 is CASSFHVNYGYTF. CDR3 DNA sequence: TGTGCCAGCAGTTTTCATGTTAACTATGGCTACACCTTC.